Listed below are T cell receptor beta chains from one sample, sequenced in a study of cytomegalovirus exposure and HLA in healthy donors. Generated by immunoSEQ multiplex PCR, the TCRdb table keeps only in-frame clones and is missing some. Of roughly 270,000 clones listed, over 75% are singletons. Sequencing was done on a sample of PBMCs. The receptors originated from a young woman in good health and CMV-seronegative. Each CDR3 is given without its conserved first and last residue. The D gene is left open where the match is weak. For some rows the clone size is stated as once, few or many, or as a class when expanded; others skip it.

clone_size: .
j_call: TRBJ2-3
d_call: TRBD2
v_call: TRBV19
cdr3_aa: ASSTTGGLAISDTQY

clone_size: .
j_call: TRBJ1-5
d_call: .
v_call: TRBV18
cdr3_aa: ASSPKGGAYSNQPQH

clone_size: .
j_call: TRBJ2-3
d_call: .
v_call: TRBV5-4
cdr3_aa: ASSFRDTQY

clone_size: .
j_call: TRBJ2-7
d_call: .
v_call: TRBV2
cdr3_aa: ASRVNSGSSYEQY

clone_size: .
j_call: TRBJ1-1
d_call: .
v_call: TRBV28
cdr3_aa: ASSLAGDGTEAF

clone_size: .
j_call: TRBJ2-6
d_call: .
v_call: TRBV5-1
cdr3_aa: ASSSAGTYNSGANVLT

clone_size: .
j_call: TRBJ1-2
d_call: .
v_call: TRBV4-3
cdr3_aa: ASSQVRQIYGYT

clone_size: .
j_call: TRBJ1-2
d_call: .
v_call: TRBV6-5
cdr3_aa: ASQTTGGGGYT

clone_size: .
j_call: TRBJ2-7
d_call: .
v_call: TRBV6-5
cdr3_aa: ASSGLTVIK

clone_size: .
j_call: TRBJ2-3
d_call: TRBD1
v_call: TRBV18
cdr3_aa: ASSPSGQGGADTQY

clone_size: .
j_call: TRBJ1-1
d_call: .
v_call: TRBV5-4
cdr3_aa: ASSRTTGNTEAF

clone_size: .
j_call: TRBJ2-7
d_call: .
v_call: TRBV6-5
cdr3_aa: ASSYGQVSFEQY

clone_size: .
j_call: TRBJ1-1
d_call: .
v_call: TRBV5-4
cdr3_aa: ASSLDLPTEAF

clone_size: .
j_call: TRBJ2-7
d_call: TRBD1
v_call: TRBV9
cdr3_aa: ASGRGTGASYEQY

clone_size: .
j_call: TRBJ1-4
d_call: .
v_call: TRBV28
cdr3_aa: ASTTPPEKLF

clone_size: once
j_call: TRBJ2-3
d_call: TRBD2
v_call: TRBV6-1
cdr3_aa: ASSERREPQY

clone_size: .
j_call: TRBJ2-7
d_call: TRBD1
v_call: TRBV11-2
cdr3_aa: ASSLGTGGVSSYEQY

clone_size: .
j_call: TRBJ2-7
d_call: .
v_call: TRBV29-1
cdr3_aa: SARGGDEQY

clone_size: .
j_call: TRBJ2-7
d_call: .
v_call: TRBV28
cdr3_aa: ASSFREEWRDSYEQY

clone_size: .
j_call: TRBJ2-5
d_call: .
v_call: TRBV9
cdr3_aa: ASSPTGGGSVDPRVETQY

clone_size: once
j_call: TRBJ2-7
d_call: .
v_call: TRBV2
cdr3_aa: ATLTRGEQY

clone_size: .
j_call: TRBJ1-2
d_call: .
v_call: TRBV25-1
cdr3_aa: ASSPGSVYGYT

clone_size: .
j_call: TRBJ2-1
d_call: TRBD2
v_call: TRBV9
cdr3_aa: ASSVGLAGNNEQF

clone_size: .
j_call: TRBJ1-2
d_call: .
v_call: TRBV6-1
cdr3_aa: ASSEGGRPGGYT